The TCR beta chain under discussion was sequenced for a study of T cells after yellow fever vaccination. In the study overall: Fractions low in cell number were prepared with SMART-Seq v4 Ultra Low Input. Whole-study findings and limits: In post-booster samples, most primary-vaccination clones reappeared (approximately 95% CD4, 88% CD8). A faster peak, day 5 versus 15, was reached by the weaker secondary response. High-abundance clonotypes from the bulk population could contaminate FACS-sorted repertoires.

One entry per CDR3 protein, called by TCRdb with MiXCR from the 5' RACE reads. Here the sample spans about 130,000 distinct CDR3 sequences, roughly 10% being singletons. With respect to this clonotype: The target antigen is unknown.

The TCR originated in a man aged 18 to 30 who received the YFV17D yellow fever vaccine. Material: CD8+ T cells sorted from PBMCs, obtained on the day of the yellow fever booster vaccination.

The CDR3 region has the DNA TGTGCCAGCAGTTACGGCCTACAGGGGTACCAAGAGACCCAGTACTTC. Translation gives CASSYGLQGYQETQYF. The chain carries TRBV6-5 and TRBJ2-5; TRBD1 matches 7 bases. This CDR3 spans 16 amino acids. Germline values: CDR1 MNHEY, CDR2 SVGAGI. The junction had 6 bases not matched to a gene; V was cut back by 2 bases and J by 0 bases.